This T cell receptor beta chain was recovered during a study of CD8 T cells in Susac syndrome. For the study at large: Susac syndrome patients were untreated, on corticosteroids with some adding intravenous immunoglobulin, or on intravenous immunoglobulin only. Overall study findings and caveats: There was no clonal expansion in the CD4+ T cell repertoires of Susac syndrome.

Concerning this clonotype: Antigen specificity is unknown.

Trimming removed 2 bases at V and 3 bases at J, with 8 bases between. The CDR3 totals 13 residues. Germline V gives CDR1 MNHEY, CDR2 SMNVEV (reference sequence). The RNA input was about 0.5 to 1 ug, and it was reverse transcribed with random hexamers. Multiplex immunoSEQ PCR targeted 54 Vbeta and 13 Jbeta TCR beta segments. TCRdb processed the immunoSEQ multiplex PCR reads anew with MiXCR; each CDR3 protein has one entry. The sample comprises over 100,000 distinct CDR3 sequences, over 90% of which are singletons, and roughly 0.14% rests with the top ten. CD8+ and CD4+ T cells were negatively isolated; TEMRA cells were FACS-enriched.

Sequenced sample: CD4+ T cells from PBMCs. J is TRBJ2-7 and V is TRBV27; D is ambiguous. This TCR was recovered from a human donor with Susac syndrome. The CDR3 DNA follows: TGTGCCAGCAGTTTAGGGCAGTTCTACGAGCAGTACTTC. Its translation: CASSLGQFYEQYF.